This is a list of T cell receptor beta chains from one sample in a study of T cell repertoires in cytomegalovirus infection. Via MiXCR, TCRdb re-called the reads, giving one row per CDR3 protein. The table shows nearly 550,000 distinct CDR3 sequences, with approximately 15% occurring only once. Sequencing was performed on CD8+ T cells from PBMCs. The origin of the receptors is a human donor in good health (CMV status not recorded). Some clones in this sample may be carry-over from other donors' samples. Both conserved end residues are part of each CDR3. The D gene is left open where the match is weak. Clone size is stated in some rows and not others, as once, few, many or a class when expanded.

size,D,J,V,length,CDR3,DNA
few,-,TRBJ1-6,TRBV27,13,CASSLQANSPLHF,TGTGCCAGCAGTTTACAGGCTAATTCACCCCTCCACTTT
few,-,TRBJ2-7,TRBV6-5,14,CASSYSGQFVEQYF,TGTGCCAGCAGTTACTCTGGACAGTTTGTCGAGCAGTACTTC
hyperexpanded,TRBD2,TRBJ2-1,TRBV4-2,17,CASSQDSSSGGNNEQFF,TGTGCCAGCAGCCAAGATTCCTCTAGCGGGGGAAACAATGAGCAGTTCTTC
-,-,TRBJ2-3,TRBV12-3/TRBV12-4,20,CASSLSGEDYNIVGTDTQYF,TGTGCCAGCAGTTTATCGGGCGAGGACTATAACATAGTAGGCACAGATACGCAGTATTTT
few,TRBD2,TRBJ2-1,TRBV5-1,16,CASSLFIGGGGDEQFF,TGCGCCAGCAGCTTGTTCATCGGCGGGGGGGGGGATGAGCAGTTCTTC
-,-,TRBJ2-5,TRBV5-1,12,CASTRGRETQYF,TGCGCCAGCACCAGGGGTAGGGAGACCCAGTACTTC
-,-,TRBJ1-1,TRBV28,13,CASIRTVNTEAFF,TGTGCCAGCATCAGGACCGTGAACACTGAAGCTTTCTTT
many,TRBD1,TRBJ1-1,TRBV4-1,16,CASSHVTGTAGTEAFF,TGCGCCAGCAGCCATGTTACCGGGACAGCAGGCACTGAAGCTTTCTTT
-,-,TRBJ1-2,TRBV10-3,12,CAISDGGAGYTF,TGTGCCATCAGTGATGGGGGGGCTGGCTACACCTTC
few,TRBD1,TRBJ2-6,TRBV29-1,17,CSVAPGTGNSGANVLTF,TGCAGCGTCGCCCCCGGGACAGGCAACTCTGGGGCCAACGTCCTGACTTTC
few,-,TRBJ2-1,TRBV20-1,13,CSARASSYNEQFF,TGCAGTGCTAGGGCGAGCTCCTACAATGAGCAGTTCTTC
many,TRBD1,TRBJ1-4,TRBV27,19,CASRSPTTGNRATNEKLFF,TGTGCCAGCCGATCACCCACGACAGGGAATAGAGCAACTAATGAAAAACTGTTTTTT
many,TRBD2,TRBJ2-1,TRBV7-2,17,CASSAGLAGALNNEQFF,TGTGCCAGCAGCGCGGGACTAGCGGGAGCCTTAAACAATGAGCAGTTCTTC
many,-,TRBJ2-1,TRBV5-5,13,CASSLPGMNEQFF,TGTGCCAGCAGCTTACCTGGGATGAATGAGCAGTTCTTC
-,TRBD1,TRBJ2-3,TRBV2,13,CARPGQSTDTQYF,TGTGCCAGACCGGGACAGAGCACAGATACGCAGTATTTT
once,TRBD2,TRBJ2-1,TRBV6-1,16,CASSEGSSGRGDEQFF,TGTGCCAGCAGTGAAGGTTCTAGCGGGAGGGGCGATGAGCAGTTCTTC
-,-,TRBJ2-7,TRBV19,14,CASSPREISYEQYF,TGTGCCAGTAGCCCCAGGGAAATATCCTACGAGCAGTACTTC
-,TRBD2,TRBJ2-3,TRBV10-3,18,CAIMAGGRALAGTDTQYF,TGTGCCATCATGGCGGGCGGGAGGGCCCTGGCGGGCACAGATACGCAGTATTTT
few,-,TRBJ1-1,TRBV7-9,15,CASRNPGRVDTEAFF,TGTGCCAGCAGAAATCCGGGCAGGGTGGACACTGAAGCTTTCTTT
few,TRBD2,TRBJ2-7,TRBV20-1,14,CSASVGLAGYEQYF,TGCAGTGCCTCGGTCGGGCTAGCGGGTTACGAGCAGTACTTC
-,TRBD1,TRBJ1-1,TRBV7-9,14,CASSFPDRGTEAFF,TGTGCCAGCAGCTTCCCGGACAGGGGCACTGAAGCTTTCTTT
-,TRBD1,TRBJ2-7,TRBV6-1,15,CASSRQGIIAYEQYF,TGTGCCAGCAGTAGACAGGGCATTATCGCCTACGAGCAGTACTTC
-,TRBD2,TRBJ2-7,TRBV3-1,16,CASSHPLAGGSDEQYF,TGTGCCAGCAGCCACCCCCTAGCGGGAGGGAGCGACGAGCAGTACTTC
few,-,TRBJ1-1,TRBV27,15,CASSTLNGANTEAFF,TGTGCCAGCTCAACTCTCAACGGTGCAAACACTGAAGCTTTCTTT
many,-,TRBJ2-5,TRBV4-2,15,CASSQDISQQETQYF,TGTGCCAGCAGCCAAGATATTAGTCAACAAGAGACCCAGTACTTC
many,-,TRBJ2-3,TRBV28,15,CASSNRFYGTDTQYF,TGTGCCAGCAGCAACCGATTCTACGGGACAGATACGCAGTATTTT
few,TRBD2,TRBJ2-1,TRBV28,19,CASSRATLTTSGVYNEQFF,TGTGCCAGCAGCCGGGCGACGTTAACGACTAGCGGGGTCTACAATGAGCAGTTCTTC
many,-,TRBJ1-2,TRBV12-3/TRBV12-4,14,CASSLGRQHYGYTF,TGTGCCAGCAGTTTAGGCCGCCAGCACTATGGCTACACCTTC
many,-,TRBJ2-1,TRBV5-4,13,CASSFETGIEQFF,TGTGCCAGCAGCTTTGAAACGGGGATCGAGCAGTTCTTC
many,TRBD1,TRBJ1-6,TRBV11-2,15,CASSDRQGSNSPLHF,TGTGCCAGCAGCGATCGACAGGGGAGTAATTCACCCCTCCACTTT
many,-,TRBJ2-7,TRBV6-1,16,CASSERGADPPYEQYF,TGTGCCAGCAGTGAACGGGGAGCGGACCCTCCCTACGAGCAGTACTTC
many,-,TRBJ1-1,TRBV2,17,CASSSLWGADGRDEAFF,TGTGCCAGCAGTAGTCTCTGGGGGGCAGACGGAAGAGATGAAGCTTTCTTT
few,-,TRBJ2-5,TRBV4-1,14,CASSQEERGQTQYF,TGCGCCAGCAGCCAAGAGGAAAGGGGACAGACCCAGTACTTC
many,TRBD1,TRBJ2-7,TRBV6-5,18,CASSYAGQGYISSYEQYF,TGTGCCAGCAGTTATGCAGGACAGGGATACATTAGCTCCTACGAGCAGTACTTC
few,TRBD2,TRBJ2-7,TRBV5-6,16,CASSLASKSSGSEQYF,TGTGCCAGCAGCTTGGCCTCTAAGTCTAGCGGATCCGAGCAGTACTTC
-,TRBD1,TRBJ2-7,TRBV7-9,15,CASSLPTGSSYEQYF,TGTGCCAGCAGCCTACCGACAGGGAGCTCCTACGAGCAGTACTTC
many,-,TRBJ2-5,TRBV7-8,17,CASSSNRENPFQETQYF,TGTGCCAGCAGTTCCAACCGGGAGAACCCCTTCCAAGAGACCCAGTACTTC
few,TRBD1,TRBJ2-2,TRBV7-6,15,CASSYKRTGRQELFF,TGTGCCAGCAGCTACAAACGGACAGGGCGCCAGGAGCTGTTTTTT
-,TRBD1,TRBJ2-1,TRBV12-3/TRBV12-4,13,CASSWKKDRGLFF,TGTGCCAGCAGTTGGAAGAAGGACAGGGGATTATTCTTC
-,-,TRBJ2-3,TRBV28,14,CASSFSDSVDTQYF,TGTGCCAGCAGTTTCTCGGACTCCGTAGATACGCAGTATTTT
-,-,TRBJ2-7,TRBV6-5,14,CASSYENWAAEQYF,TGTGCCAGCAGTTACGAGAACTGGGCTGCCGAGCAGTACTTC
-,-,TRBJ1-1,TRBV19,12,CASSVGDPEAFF,TGTGCCAGTAGTGTGGGGGACCCTGAAGCTTTCTTT
-,-,TRBJ2-1,TRBV29-1,11,CSVREHNEQFF,TGCAGCGTCAGGGAGCATAATGAGCAGTTCTTC
many,TRBD1,TRBJ2-1,TRBV29-1,15,CSVIEEDRVGDEQFF,TGCAGCGTAATAGAGGAGGACAGGGTTGGTGATGAGCAGTTCTTC
-,TRBD1,TRBJ1-1,TRBV10-3,18,CAISESGDRGGVDTEAFF,TGTGCCATCAGTGAAAGTGGGGACAGGGGAGGGGTGGACACTGAAGCTTTCTTT
few,-,TRBJ1-1,TRBV2,16,CASSEAGRMWDTEAFF,TGTGCCAGCAGTGAAGCCGGAAGGATGTGGGACACTGAAGCTTTCTTT
many,-,TRBJ1-6,TRBV7-2,14,CASSLDEGGPPLHF,TGTGCCAGCAGCTTAGACGAAGGGGGACCACCCCTCCACTTT
few,-,TRBJ2-7,TRBV27,15,CASSLSFGGLYEQYF,TGTGCCAGCAGTTTAAGTTTCGGAGGGCTCTACGAGCAGTACTTC
many,-,TRBJ1-3,TRBV4-1,13,CASSNDRINTIYF,TGCGCCAGCAGCAACGACAGGATAAACACCATATATTTT
many,-,TRBJ2-3,TRBV28,11,CASSLVDTQYF,TGTGCCAGCAGTTTAGTAGATACGCAGTATTTT
many,-,TRBJ2-2,TRBV2,13,CASSEWSTGELFF,TGTGCCAGCAGTGAGTGGTCCACCGGGGAGCTGTTTTTT
-,-,TRBJ1-1,TRBV7-4,13,CASSWEANTEAFF,TGTGCCAGCAGCTGGGAGGCGAACACTGAAGCTTTCTTT
few,-,TRBJ2-1,TRBV20-1,14,CSARRPSSYNEQFF,TGCAGTGCTAGAAGACCCAGCTCCTACAATGAGCAGTTCTTC